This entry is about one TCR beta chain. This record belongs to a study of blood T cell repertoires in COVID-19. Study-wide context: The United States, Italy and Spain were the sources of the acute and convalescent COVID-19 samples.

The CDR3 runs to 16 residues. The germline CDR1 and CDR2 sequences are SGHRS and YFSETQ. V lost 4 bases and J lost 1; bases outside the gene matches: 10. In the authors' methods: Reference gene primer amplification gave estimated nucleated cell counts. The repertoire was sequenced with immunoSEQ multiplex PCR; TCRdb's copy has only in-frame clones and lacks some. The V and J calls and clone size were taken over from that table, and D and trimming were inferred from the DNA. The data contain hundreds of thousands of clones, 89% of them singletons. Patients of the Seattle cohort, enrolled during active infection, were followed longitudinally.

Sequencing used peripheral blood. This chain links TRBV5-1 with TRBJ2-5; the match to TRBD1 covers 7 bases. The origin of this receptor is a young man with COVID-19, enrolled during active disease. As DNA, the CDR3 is TGCGCCAGCAGCGACCGACAGGGTCCCCCCCAAGAGACCCAGTACTTC. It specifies CASSDRQGPPQETQYF. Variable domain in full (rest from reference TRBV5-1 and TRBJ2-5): KAGVTQTPRYLIKTRGQQVTLSCSPISGHRSVSWYQQTPGQGLQFLFEYFSETQRNKGNFPGRFSGRQFSNSRSEMNVSTLELGDSALYLCASSDRQGPPQETQYFGPGTRLLVL.